The 10 T cell receptor beta chains given below trace back to one sample, sequenced in a study of response to subunit inactivated influenza vaccine. TCRdb re-analysed the RT-PCR reads in MiXCR, keeping a single row per CDR3 protein. Here the sample spans roughly 550,000 distinct CDR3 sequences, approximately 20% being singletons. These data were likewise used in another study, on T cells expressing NK-cell markers. According to that study: TCR beta cDNA was made by 5'RACE template switching with UMIs.

This sample comprised CD4+ T cells sorted from PBMCs, obtained roughly 12 days after vaccination. Receptors were obtained from a man in his fifties or sixties who received an inactivated influenza vaccine.

V gene TRBV20-1 combines with J gene TRBJ2-3; 8 bases are shared with TRBD2. Germline V CDR1 and CDR2: DFQATT, SNEGSKA (reference sequence). V was clipped by 2 bases and J by 6 bases; unmatched bases: 10. The CDR3 runs to 15 residues. In nucleotides, the CDR3 is TGCAGTGCTAGACGACTAGCGCGAGTAGGGGATACGCAGTATTTT. This gives the protein CSARRLARVGDTQYF.

This clonotype was picked up many times. The chain joins TRBV19 to TRBJ2-3; 9 positions agree with TRBD1. The CDR3 totals 14 residues. The V gene's germline CDR1 is LNHDA and CDR2 SQIVND (reference sequence). V shed 5 bases, J shed 1 base, and the junction held 1 base outside the gene matches. The CDR3 DNA sequence: TGTGCCAGTAGTTACAGGGGGCGCACAGATACGCAGTATTTT. It is translated as CASSYRGRTDTQYF.

The chain is built from TRBV4-2 and TRBJ2-1; TRBD1 is a possible D gene (6 bases). Trimming left V 6 bases short and J 2 bases short, with 8 bases between. Per germline, CDR1 LGHNA and CDR2 YNFKEQ. CDR3 length equals 13 residues. The CDR3 DNA is TGTGCCAGCAGGACAGGAGCCTACAATGAGCAGTTCTTC. The encoded protein is CASRTGAYNEQFF.

The rearrangement uses TRBV4-1 and TRBJ2-4, with 11 bases fitting TRBD2. The germline V gene has CDR1 MGHRA and CDR2 YSYEKL. The CDR3 is 20 residues long. V lost 1 base to trimming and J lost 0 bases; unmatched junction nucleotides: 11. CDR3 bases: TGCGCCAGCAGCCAAGTCGGTAGCGGGGGGGCCTCGAAAGCCAAAAACATTCAGTACTTC. It yields the protein CASSQVGSGGASKAKNIQYF.

This clonotype has just a few counts. The chain combines TRBV12-3 or TRBV12-4 with TRBJ1-5; D is unresolved. This CDR3 comprises 11 residues. Between the trimmed V and J ends, which lost 1 base and 9 bases, there was a span of 4 bases. DNA for the CDR3: TGTGCCAGCAGTTTAGGGGGGCCCCAGCATTTT. Encoded protein: CASSLGGPQHF.

As for this clonotype: The junction shows a germline mismatch at one end, possibly a read error. CDR3 nucleotide sequence: TGCGCCAGCAACAATGCTTTGGGACCGAGCTCTCGGGCCAACGTCCTGACTTTC. Amino acid sequence: CASNNALGPSSRANVLTF. J is TRBJ2-6 and V is TRBV4-3, with D tentatively TRBD1 or TRBD2 (5 bases each). This CDR3 is built from 18 residues. CDR1 LGHNA and CDR2 YSLEER come from the germline V gene.

The gene calls are TRBV4-1 and TRBJ1-5, with a weak D call TRBD1 (6 bases). This CDR3 comprises 16 residues. Looked up from germline, CDR1 is MGHRA and CDR2 is YSYEKL. V lost 2 bases and J lost 3, with 14 bases in between. CDR3 coding DNA: TGCGCCAGCAGCCAATCAGGGGCGCAGGCCAATCAGCCCCAGCATTTT. It specifies CASSQSGAQANQPQHF.

The chain has TRBV4-3 and TRBJ2-1; tentative D call: TRBD2 (6 bases). Trimming cost V 0 bases and J 9 bases, with 12 bases left between them. This CDR3 is built from 14 residues. Germline CDR1 is LGHNA and CDR2 is YSLEER. CDR3 DNA: TGCGCCAGCAGCCAAGAGAGCTACGGGAGTGAGCAGTTCTTC. Translated: CASSQESYGSEQFF.

In its sample, this clonotype was seen a few times. The chain uses TRBV28 and TRBJ2-7; 12 positions agree with TRBD2. The CDR3 has 15 residues. The V gene end was trimmed by 4 bases and the J gene end by 7 bases; junction bases not matched to a gene: 8. The germline CDR1 and CDR2 sequences are MDHEN and SYDVKM. The CDR3 region is CASSSLAGGPEEQYF. CDR3 nucleotides: TGTGCCAGCAGTTCTCTAGCGGGAGGGCCTGAGGAGCAGTACTTC.

The table lists this clonotype with many counts. The CDR3 here is CASSEMGHSNQPQHF. CDR3 sequence (DNA): TGTGCCAGCAGCGAGATGGGACACAGCAATCAGCCCCAGCATTTT. The V and J genes are TRBV7-9 and TRBJ1-5, with D possibly matching TRBD1 (6 bases). The CDR3 has 15 amino acids. Germline CDR1 SEHNR, CDR2 FQNEAQ (reference sequence). V dropped 5 bases and J dropped 1 base, with 12 bases sitting between them. Full variable domain (rest looked up from reference TRBV7-9 and TRBJ1-5): DTGVSQNPRHKITKRGQNVTFRCDPISEHNRLYWYRQTLGQGPEFLTYFQNEAQLEKSRLLSDRFSAERPKGSFSTLEIQRTEQGDSAMYLCASSEMGHSNQPQHFGDGTRLSIL.